This entry concerns a single TCR beta chain. Antigen unknown. Donors comprised healthy HIV-negative adults lacking recent acute infections or vaccinations. Clones were sequenced by immunoSEQ multiplex PCR, and TCRdb holds only the in-frame ones, with some missing. This repertoire shows fewer than 650,000 clones, over 65% found once; its top ten account for roughly 13%. This entry comes from a study of shared clonotypes between healthy human individuals. At the level of the study: Donor ages ranged 18 to 49 years: two women, a few men. Study-wide points: The low donor count limited represented genetic and exposure-history diversity.

This clonotype was sampled from a woman aged 40 to 50 in good health. Some clones in this sample may be carry-over from other donors' samples. Sequences were obtained from PBMCs.

The CDR3 sequence: CSVEGSYRGRAGELFF. The DNA for the CDR3 is TGCAGCGTTGAAGGAAGTTACAGGGGGCGTGCAGGGGAGCTGTTTTTT. The genes are TRBV29-1 and TRBJ2-2; 9 bases are shared with TRBD1. CDR1 SQVTM and CDR2 ANQGSEA come from the germline V gene. Losses at the gene ends were 1 base for V and 8 bases for J; bases not matched to a gene: 11. The CDR3 totals 16 residues.